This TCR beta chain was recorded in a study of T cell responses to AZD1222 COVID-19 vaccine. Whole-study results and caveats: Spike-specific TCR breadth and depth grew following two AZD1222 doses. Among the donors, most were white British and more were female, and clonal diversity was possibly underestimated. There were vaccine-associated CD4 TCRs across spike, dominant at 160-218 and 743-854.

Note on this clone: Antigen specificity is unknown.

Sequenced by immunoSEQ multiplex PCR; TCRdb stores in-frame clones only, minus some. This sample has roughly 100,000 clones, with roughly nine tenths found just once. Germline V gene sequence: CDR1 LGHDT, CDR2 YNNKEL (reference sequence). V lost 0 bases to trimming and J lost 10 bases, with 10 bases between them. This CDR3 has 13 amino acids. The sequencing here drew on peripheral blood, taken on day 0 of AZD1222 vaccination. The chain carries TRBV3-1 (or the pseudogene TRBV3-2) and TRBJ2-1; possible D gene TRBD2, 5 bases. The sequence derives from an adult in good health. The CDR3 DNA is TGTGCCAGCAGCCAAGATTGGGCTAGCGAGCAGTTCTTC. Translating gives CASSQDWASEQFF.